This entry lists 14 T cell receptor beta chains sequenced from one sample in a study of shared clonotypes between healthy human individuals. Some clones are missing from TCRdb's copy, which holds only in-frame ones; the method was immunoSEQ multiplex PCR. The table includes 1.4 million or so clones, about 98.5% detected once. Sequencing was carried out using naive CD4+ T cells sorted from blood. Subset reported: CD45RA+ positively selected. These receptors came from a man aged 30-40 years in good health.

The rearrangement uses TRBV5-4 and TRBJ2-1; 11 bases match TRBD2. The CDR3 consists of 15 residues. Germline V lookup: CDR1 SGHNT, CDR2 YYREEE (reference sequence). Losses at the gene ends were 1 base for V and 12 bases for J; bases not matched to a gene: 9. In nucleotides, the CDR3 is TGTGCCAGCAGCTTGAGGGGACTAGCGGCCCGGGGGCAGTTCTTC. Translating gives CASSLRGLAARGQFF.

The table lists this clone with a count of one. CDR3 DNA sequence: TGTGCCTGGAAATCCCCGGGATTTCAAGAGACCCAGTACTTC. Translation: CAWKSPGFQETQYF. The chain joins TRBV30 to TRBJ2-5; D might be TRBD2 (5 bases). Germline-derived CDR1 and CDR2 are GTSNPN and SVGIG (reference sequence). This CDR3 spans 14 amino acids. Trimming left V 4 bases short and J 2 bases short, with 14 bases between. The complete variable domain, with remaining parts taken from reference TRBV30 and TRBJ2-5, reads SQTIHQWPATLVQPVGSPLSLECTVEGTSNPNLYWYRQAAGRGLQLLFYSVGIGQISSEVPQNLSASRPQDRQFILSSKKLLLSDSGFYLCAWKSPGFQETQYFGPGTRLLVL.

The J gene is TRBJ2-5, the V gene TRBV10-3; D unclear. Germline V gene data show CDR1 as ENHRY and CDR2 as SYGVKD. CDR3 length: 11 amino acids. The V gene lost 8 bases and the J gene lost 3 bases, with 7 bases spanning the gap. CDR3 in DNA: TGTGCCATCCAGGCGGAAGAGACCCAGTACTTC. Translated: CAIQAEETQYF.

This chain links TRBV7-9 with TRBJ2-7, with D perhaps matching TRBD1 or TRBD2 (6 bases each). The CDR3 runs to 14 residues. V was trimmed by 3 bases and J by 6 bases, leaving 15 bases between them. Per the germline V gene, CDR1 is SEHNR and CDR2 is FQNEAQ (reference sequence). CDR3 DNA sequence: TGTGCCAGCAGCTTCGATCTAGCGACAGGCGAGCAGTACTTC. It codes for CASSFDLATGEQYF.

The CDR3 DNA is TGTGCCAGCAGCTCCAGGGGGTGGACTAGCGGGAGAAATGAGCAGTTCTTC. Its protein product is CASSSRGWTSGRNEQFF. The chain links TRBV7-2 to TRBJ2-1; TRBD2 agrees at 13 bases. With 4 bases clipped from V and 7 bases from J, the junction kept 10 bases outside the gene matches. Germline values: CDR1 SGHTA, CDR2 FQGNSA. The CDR3 covers 17 residues. Looking up the rest from reference TRBV7-2 and TRBJ2-1 gives the full variable domain: GAGVSQSPSNKVTEKGKDVELRCDPISGHTALYWYRQSLGQGLEFLIYFQGNSAPDKSGLPSDRFSAERTGGSVSTLTIQRTQQEDSAVYLCASSSRGWTSGRNEQFFGPGTRLTVL.

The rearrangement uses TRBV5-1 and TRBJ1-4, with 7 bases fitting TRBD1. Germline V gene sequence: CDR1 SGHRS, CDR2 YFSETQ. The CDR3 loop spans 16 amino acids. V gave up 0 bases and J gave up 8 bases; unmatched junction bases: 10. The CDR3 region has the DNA TGCGCCAGCAGCTTGGCCCCGACAGGGCCTGGGGAAAAACTGTTTTTT. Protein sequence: CASSLAPTGPGEKLFF.

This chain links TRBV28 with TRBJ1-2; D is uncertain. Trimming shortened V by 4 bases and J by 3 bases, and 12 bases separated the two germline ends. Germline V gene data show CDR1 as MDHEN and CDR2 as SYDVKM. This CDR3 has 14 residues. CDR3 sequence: CASSSADLYYGYTF. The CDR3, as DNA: TGTGCCAGCAGTTCTGCCGACCTCTACTATGGCTACACCTTC.

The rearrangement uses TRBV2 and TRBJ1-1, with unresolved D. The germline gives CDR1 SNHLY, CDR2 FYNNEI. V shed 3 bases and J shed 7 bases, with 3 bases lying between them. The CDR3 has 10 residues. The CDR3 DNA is TGTGCCAGCAGTGATAGTGAAGCTTTCTTT. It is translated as CASSDSEAFF.

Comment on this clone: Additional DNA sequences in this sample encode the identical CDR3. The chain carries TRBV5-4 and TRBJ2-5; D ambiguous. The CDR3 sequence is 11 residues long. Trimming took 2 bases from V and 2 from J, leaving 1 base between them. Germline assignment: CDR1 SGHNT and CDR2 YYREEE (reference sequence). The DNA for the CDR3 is TGTGCCAGCAGCTTACAAGAGACCCAGTACTTC. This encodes CASSLQETQYF.

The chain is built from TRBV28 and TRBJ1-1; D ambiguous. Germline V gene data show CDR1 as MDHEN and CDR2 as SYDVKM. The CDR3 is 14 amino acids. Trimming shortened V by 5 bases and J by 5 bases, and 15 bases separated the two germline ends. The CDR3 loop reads CASSGIFVLTEAFF. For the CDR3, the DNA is TGTGCCAGCAGTGGGATTTTCGTTTTGACTGAAGCTTTCTTT.

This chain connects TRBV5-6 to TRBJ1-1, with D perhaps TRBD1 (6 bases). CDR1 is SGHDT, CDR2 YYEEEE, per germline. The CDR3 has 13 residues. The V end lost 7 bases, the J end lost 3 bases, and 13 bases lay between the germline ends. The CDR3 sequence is CASGGRPDTEAFF. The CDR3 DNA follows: TGTGCCAGCGGGGGCAGGCCGGACACTGAAGCTTTCTTT.

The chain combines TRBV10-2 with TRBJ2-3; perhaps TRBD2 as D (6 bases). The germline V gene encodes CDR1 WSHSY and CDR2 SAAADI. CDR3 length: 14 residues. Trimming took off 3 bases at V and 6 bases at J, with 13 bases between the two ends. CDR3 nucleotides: TGCGCCAGCAGTGATAAAGCTGGGGGGGATACGCAGTATTTT. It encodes CASSDKAGGDTQYF.

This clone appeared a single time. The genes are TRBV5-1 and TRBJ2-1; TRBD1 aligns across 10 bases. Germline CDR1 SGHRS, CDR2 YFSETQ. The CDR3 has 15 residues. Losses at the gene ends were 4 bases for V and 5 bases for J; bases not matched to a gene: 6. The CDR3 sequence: CASSPGTGVHNEQFF. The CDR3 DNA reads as TGCGCCAGCAGCCCAGGGACAGGGGTTCACAATGAGCAGTTCTTC.

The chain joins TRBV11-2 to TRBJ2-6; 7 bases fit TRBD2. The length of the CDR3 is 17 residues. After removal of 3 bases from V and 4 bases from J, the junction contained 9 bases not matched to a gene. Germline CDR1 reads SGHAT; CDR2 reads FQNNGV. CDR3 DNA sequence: TGTGCCAGCAGCTTTGGGGAGGGCCCGCCCGGGGCCAACGTCCTGACTTTC. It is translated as CASSFGEGPPGANVLTF.